This T cell receptor (beta chain) derives from a study of PD-L1 blockade in urothelial cancer. This clone was counted a few times. Data came from immunoSEQ multiplex PCR; TCRdb stores just in-frame clones and leaves some out. The data contain 70,000 to 75,000 clones, 85% to 90% of them seen just once; the ten biggest clones take up approximately 5%. Time point indicated: pretreatment peripheral blood. V lost 5 bases to trimming and J lost 6 bases, with 16 bases between them. CDR1 and CDR2 (germline): MNHEY, SVGAGI. The CDR3 covers 14 residues. V usage is TRBV6-5 and J usage is TRBJ1-1; D not resolved. Here the sequenced sample was PBMCs, taken around atezolizumab (anti-PD-L1) treatment. This receptor was taken from a man between 65 and 85 years old with urothelial cancer. As DNA, the CDR3 is TGTGCCAGCAGTCCCGTTGCGAGGGTCGCTGAAGCTTTCTTT. It is translated as CASSPVARVAEAFF.